This note documents a single TCR beta chain sequence. Antigen specificity is unknown. Sequencing of TCR beta was undertaken in CD8+ and CD4+ T cells derived from blood. This CDR3 has 14 residues. V shed 0 bases and J shed 0 bases, with 7 bases lying between them. Germline assignment: CDR1 GTSNPN and CDR2 SVGIG (reference sequence). Random-hexamer reverse transcription was applied to about 0.45 to 1 ug RNA. The authors amplified TCR beta CDR3 across 54 Vbeta and 13 Jbeta using immunoSEQ multiplex PCR. TCRdb fed the immunoSEQ multiplex PCR reads into MiXCR, producing one record per CDR3 protein. The sample holds about 210,000 distinct CDR3 sequences, 95% seen once. The record originates from a study of CD8 T cells in Susac syndrome. General study findings and limits: As the study acknowledged, the number of individuals who were part of its TCR sequencing and HLA analysis was relatively small.

This chain uses TRBV30 with TRBJ2-3; D is unclear. The receptor was derived from a human donor with multiple sclerosis. The sample consisted of CD4+ T cells from PBMCs. CDR3 sequence: CAWSVAGSTDTQYF. The CDR3, as DNA: TGTGCCTGGAGTGTCGCCGGTAGCACAGATACGCAGTATTTT.